This TCR beta chain was retrieved from a study of T cells in Graves' hyperthyroidism and ophthalmopathy (dated by TCRdb to the late 2010s). For the wider study: Peripheral blood was collected at initial diagnosis, before any treatment. To identify TCR V-J signatures that set the groups apart, the researchers used a discovery cohort of 100 patients, made up of some 41 with Graves' ophthalmopathy and 57 with stable Graves' hyperthyroidism. Prospective prediction of ophthalmopathy was tested in an independent validation cohort of approximately 19 hyperthyroidism patients and 17 patients who later progressed to ophthalmopathy. For training and testing, the approximately 97 patients in the discovery cohort were randomly divided in a 7:3 ratio. In more than five Graves' hyperthyroidism patients, the study also compared T-cell repertoires from thyroid tissue with T-cell repertoires from blood. Once sampling was done, hyperthyroidism patients were given methimazole at a starting dose of 30 mg daily, whereas ophthalmopathy patients were given high-dose intravenous methylprednisolone. The paper reports TCR Vbeta CDR3 sequencing of roughly 140 peripheral blood samples: some 44 ophthalmopathy, 75 to 80 hyperthyroidism and approximately 17 progressor patients.

This clonotype was seen repeatedly, ten times or more. The antigen it recognizes is unknown. Base qualities are not recorded, but no much larger clone differs from it by a single base. Moderately to severely active disease, a Clinical Activity Score of at least 3, a NOSPECS grade of at least 4, and a duration under 3 months were present in ophthalmopathy patients. Patients with uncontrolled infections, other autoimmune diseases, pregnancy or lactation were excluded. Diagnoses relied on clinical symptoms, serum thyroxine and TRAb, thyroid ultrasound and orbital computed tomography. Ficoll-Paque density gradient centrifugation was used to isolate PBMCs from 8 to 10 ml of fresh peripheral blood. Total RNA was extracted with Trizol reagent, and quality was checked on an Agilent 2100 Bioanalyzer. The TCR beta CDR3 regions were amplified from RNA transcripts. For the first round of RT-PCR on the TCR CDR3, the HTBI primer set was used together with the Qiagen OneStep RT-PCR kit. Libraries were constructed in a second round of multiplex PCR, after which size selection and purification were performed. Libraries were sequenced paired-end with 100 bp reads on an Illumina HiSeq2000. Processing in the source paper ran as follows. SOAPnuke was used to process the raw data, removing reads that contained adapters or uncalled bases, had a mean Phred below 15, or lacked an exact match to the constant primer or identifier. High-quality paired reads were merged with COPE v1.2.5, and unique nucleotide sequences were defined as clonotypes. MiTCR v1.1 was used to align clonotypes to the IMGT TRBV, TRBD and TRBJ reference segments. Analysis was restricted to V-J combinations with a frequency above 0.0001, which covered just over 98% of repertoires. The TCS score was defined as F50 (clonal expansion) divided by E x V (chaos), with BLOSUM62-based TCRdist calculated between CDR3 peptides within each V-J. Welch's t-statistics and random forest reduced around 520 V-J features to about 13, which were used in a naive Bayes classifier (R e1071). Clones were called with MiXCR by TCRdb after fastp trimmed the public reads at Q25, and only in-frame beta chains were retained. A single entry per CDR3 protein holds the most common genes and DNA from its merged rows. In this record, the V and J calls reflect TCRdb's handling and not the investigators' own analysis. This sample gives fewer than 650,000 distinct CDR3 sequences in total; 12% to 15% of them show up just once. The ten largest account for less than 9% of the sample.

Overall results and qualifications from the work: Blood samples also contained most of the expanded thyroid clonotypes (frequency above 0.001), which suggests that blood repertoires may reflect thyroid immune responses. In validation, the model predicted progression to ophthalmopathy a median of 6.5 months before onset, with approximately 71% sensitivity and about 72% specificity. A 13 V-J signature model separated ophthalmopathy from stable hyperthyroidism, with around 91% sensitivity and 81% to 82% specificity in cross-validation and 80%/75% in testing. Sample size was not statistically predetermined, and investigators were not blinded to group allocation.

Trimming at the junction amounts to 2 bases on V and 4 bases on J, and the germline ends lie 17 bases apart. The CDR3 runs 16 amino acids, cysteine and phenylalanine included. The kept DNA is CDR3 alone, 48 bases in frame from the first base. The sample taken for sequencing was blood. This clonotype was obtained from a woman between 18 and 29 years old with Graves' ophthalmopathy. The rearrangement combines TRBV12-3 or TRBV12-4 with TRBJ1-2, and TRBD1 may be the D gene, going by 6 matching bases. CDR3 reads: CASSLIWAGVFYGYTF. DNA sequence: TGTGCCAGCAGTTTAATCTGGGCAGGGGTCTTCTATGGCTACACCTTC.